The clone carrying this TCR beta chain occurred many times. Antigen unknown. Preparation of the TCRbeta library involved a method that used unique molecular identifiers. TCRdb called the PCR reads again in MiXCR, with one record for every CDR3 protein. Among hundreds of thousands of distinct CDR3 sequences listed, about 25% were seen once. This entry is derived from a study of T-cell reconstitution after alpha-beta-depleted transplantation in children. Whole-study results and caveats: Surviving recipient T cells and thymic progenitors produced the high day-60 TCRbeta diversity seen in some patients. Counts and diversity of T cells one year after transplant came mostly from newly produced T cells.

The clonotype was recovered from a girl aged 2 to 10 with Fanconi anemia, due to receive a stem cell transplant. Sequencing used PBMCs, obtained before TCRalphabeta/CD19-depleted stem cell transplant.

The DNA for the CDR3 is TGTGCCAGCAAGGGTGGAGGGGGAGATACGCAGTATTTT. Its protein is CASKGGGGDTQYF. The J gene is TRBJ2-3, the V gene TRBV4-2; possibly TRBD1 or TRBD2 for D (6 bases each). CDR1 is LGHNA and CDR2 is YNFKEQ in the germline V gene. The germline V and J ends were trimmed by 7 bases and 5 bases, with 13 bases remaining between them. The CDR3 runs 13 residues.